This is a list of T cell receptor beta chains from one sample in a study of blood T cell repertoires in COVID-19. The method was immunoSEQ multiplex PCR; TCRdb's version includes in-frame clones alone and lacks a portion of them. Here the sample spans some 97,000 clones, more than 85% being singletons. Sequencing was carried out using peripheral blood. All receptors derive from a man between 25 and 39 years old in a cohort sampled during active COVID-19. CDR3s include the opening cysteine and the closing phenylalanine or tryptophan. Fields, in order: D gene, clone size, V gene, J gene, CDR3 DNA, CDR3 protein. D genes are given only for firm matches. Expanded clones get a size class; other rows say once, few or many, or leave the size out.

D gene: TRBD1; clone size: -; V gene: TRBV13; J gene: TRBJ1-4; CDR3 DNA: TGTGCCAGCAGCTCTGGACAGGGGGGAAATGAAAAACTGTTTTTT; CDR3 protein: CASSSGQGGNEKLFF
D gene: TRBD1; clone size: once; V gene: TRBV6-5; J gene: TRBJ1-5; CDR3 DNA: TGTGCCAGCAGATCCGGGACAGGGCTTAATCAGCCCCAGCATTTT; CDR3 protein: CASRSGTGLNQPQHF
D gene: -; clone size: -; V gene: TRBV18; J gene: TRBJ2-7; CDR3 DNA: TGTGCCAGCTCCCGAGCAGGGGTGGAGTACGAGCAGTACTTC; CDR3 protein: CASSRAGVEYEQYF
D gene: -; clone size: -; V gene: TRBV5-1; J gene: TRBJ2-7; CDR3 DNA: TGCGCCAGCAGCGGGGGGTACGAGCAGTACTTC; CDR3 protein: CASSGGYEQYF
D gene: TRBD1; clone size: -; V gene: TRBV6-5; J gene: TRBJ2-7; CDR3 DNA: TGTGCCAGCAGTTACCGGGACAGGGGGCGACCCTACGAGCAGTACTTC; CDR3 protein: CASSYRDRGRPYEQYF
D gene: TRBD1; clone size: -; V gene: TRBV7-2; J gene: TRBJ2-1; CDR3 DNA: TGTGCCAGCAGCTTAGTGACAGGGGATGGCTCCTACAATGAGCAGTTCTTC; CDR3 protein: CASSLVTGDGSYNEQFF
D gene: -; clone size: -; V gene: TRBV7-9; J gene: TRBJ2-7; CDR3 DNA: TGTGCCAGCAGCCATAGGGTGGGCCTAGCATTCTACGAGCAGTACTTC; CDR3 protein: CASSHRVGLAFYEQYF
D gene: -; clone size: -; V gene: TRBV5-6; J gene: TRBJ2-7; CDR3 DNA: TGTGCCAGCAGCACCGACATGTACGAGCAGTACTTC; CDR3 protein: CASSTDMYEQYF
D gene: TRBD2; clone size: -; V gene: TRBV27; J gene: TRBJ2-1; CDR3 DNA: TGTGCCAGCAGTCCGAGCGGGGGGGTTCTGTTCAATGAGCAGTTCTTC; CDR3 protein: CASSPSGGVLFNEQFF
D gene: TRBD1; clone size: few; V gene: TRBV7-2; J gene: TRBJ1-2; CDR3 DNA: TGTGCCAGCAGCTCGCAGGGGGCGGTCTATGGCTACACCTTC; CDR3 protein: CASSSQGAVYGYTF
D gene: -; clone size: -; V gene: TRBV6-1; J gene: TRBJ1-3; CDR3 DNA: TGTGCCAGCAGTGTTCAGGGATATACCCTCTCTGGAAACACCATATATTTT; CDR3 protein: CASSVQGYTLSGNTIYF
D gene: -; clone size: -; V gene: TRBV6-1; J gene: TRBJ1-5; CDR3 DNA: TGTGCCAGCAGTGAAGCGCTTGTGGCGGCGGGAGATCAGCCCCAGCATTTT; CDR3 protein: CASSEALVAAGDQPQHF
D gene: -; clone size: -; V gene: TRBV27; J gene: TRBJ2-3; CDR3 DNA: TGTGCCAGCAGCTCCCTCACACGGGGGAGCACAGATACGCAGTATTTT; CDR3 protein: CASSSLTRGSTDTQYF
D gene: -; clone size: -; V gene: TRBV11-2; J gene: TRBJ2-3; CDR3 DNA: TGTGCCAGCAGCTTGATAGCATCCGATACGCAGTATTTT; CDR3 protein: CASSLIASDTQYF
D gene: -; clone size: -; V gene: TRBV28; J gene: TRBJ1-1; CDR3 DNA: TGTGCCAGCAGTTTGTTGGACACCGTTATGGGAGCTTTCTTT; CDR3 protein: CASSLLDTVMGAFF